Shown below are 20 T cell receptor beta chains from a single sample sequenced in a study of blood T cell repertoires in COVID-19. TCRdb's table, derived via immunoSEQ multiplex PCR, lists solely in-frame clones and lacks some. The sample holds 150,000 to 200,000 clones, more than 85% seen once. The sample comprised PBMCs or T cells enriched from blood (not recorded which). These receptors were taken from a woman between 40 and 55 years old in a cohort exposed to, infected with or recovered from COVID-19 (not recorded which).

J is TRBJ1-1 and V is TRBV19; 7 bases are a match to TRBD1. V lost 6 bases to trimming and J lost 1 base; unmatched junction nucleotides: 11. CDR1 LNHDA and CDR2 SQIVND come from the germline V gene (reference sequence). CDR3 length equals 16 residues. The CDR3 coding sequence is TGTGCCAGTAGCATATACAGGGACAGACCGAACACTGAAGCTTTCTTT. Its translation: CASSIYRDRPNTEAFF.

The chain carries TRBV6-1 and TRBJ2-5; the D gene is possibly TRBD1 (6 bases). Looked up from germline, CDR1 is MNHNS and CDR2 is SASEGT. Trimming removed 2 bases at V and 5 bases at J, with 15 bases between. This CDR3 contains 15 residues. This chain's CDR3 is CASSERDTLGETQYF. Written as DNA, the CDR3 is TGTGCCAGCAGTGAAAGGGACACCCTAGGGGAGACCCAGTACTTC.

The chain joins TRBV13 to TRBJ2-5, with 9 bases matching TRBD1. CDR1 PRHDT and CDR2 FYEKMQ come from the germline V gene (reference sequence). The CDR3 runs to 16 residues. V shed 3 bases and J 5 bases; nucleotides not matched to a gene: 10. CDR3 region: CASSFALQGAEETQYF. CDR3 bases: TGTGCCAGCAGCTTCGCACTACAGGGGGCCGAGGAGACCCAGTACTTC.

The chain recombines TRBV3-1 (or the pseudogene TRBV3-2) with TRBJ1-1; D ambiguous. V was shortened by 4 bases and J by 1 base, with 10 bases between the two germline ends. The CDR3 covers 14 residues. Per germline, CDR1 LGHDT and CDR2 YNNKEL (reference sequence). CDR3 in DNA: TGTGCCAGCAGCCCCGGGGATCAGAACACTGAAGCTTTCTTT. Translated, it gives CASSPGDQNTEAFF.

This rearrangement joins TRBV6-1 to TRBJ2-7; 12 bases line up with TRBD1. Germline V gene lookup returns CDR1 MNHNS and CDR2 SASEGT. The CDR3 length is 15 residues. Losses at the gene ends were 3 bases for V and 4 bases for J; bases not matched to a gene: 4. This CDR3 is CASSDGTGGMYEQYF. Written as DNA, the CDR3 is TGTGCCAGCAGTGACGGGACAGGGGGCATGTACGAGCAGTACTTC.

The V and J genes are TRBV27 and TRBJ2-3, with D possibly being TRBD2 (6 bases). CDR3 length: 11 residues. Germline loops: CDR1 MNHEY, CDR2 SMNVEV (reference sequence). Trimming took 8 bases from V and 8 from J, leaving 11 bases between them. CDR3 nucleotides: TGTGCCAGCGCGGAGGGCCCTACGCAGTATTTT. It is translated as CASAEGPTQYF.

CDR3 DNA: TGTGCCACCAGTGATTCAGGGGGCCCTCAGCCCCAGCATTTT. Protein sequence: CATSDSGGPQPQHF. The chain employs TRBV24-1 and TRBJ1-5, with 8 bases aligning to TRBD1. With 2 bases clipped from V and 6 bases from J, the junction kept 2 bases outside the gene matches. The CDR3 spans 14 residues. Germline CDR1 reads KGHDR; CDR2 reads SFDVKD.

The genes are TRBV24-1 and TRBJ2-7; 10 nucleotides line up with TRBD1. The CDR3 extends over 13 amino acids. CDR1 is KGHDR, CDR2 SFDVKD, per germline. Trimming took 7 bases from V and 4 from J; bases not matched to a gene: 3. The CDR3 nucleotides are TGTGCCACCAGCACGGGACAGGGGTACGAGCAGTACTTC. It is translated as CATSTGQGYEQYF.

This clone was picked up a small number of times. The V and J genes are TRBV7-8 and TRBJ1-1, with TRBD1 as a possible D gene (6 bases). The CDR3 length is 14 residues. V lost 1 base, J lost 4 bases, and 10 bases lay in between. Germline CDR1 reads SGHVS; CDR2 reads FQNEAQ. Written as DNA, the CDR3 is TGTGCCAGCAGCTTAGGGGCAGGGGCCACTGAAGCTTTCTTT. Translating gives CASSLGAGATEAFF.

Written as DNA, the CDR3 is TGTGCTAGTGGTCCTACTTCCACTGAAGCTTTCTTT. The encoded protein is CASGPTSTEAFF. This chain connects TRBV12-5 to TRBJ1-1; D gene ambiguous. V lost 5 bases, J lost 4 bases, and 8 bases lay in between. The CDR3 is 12 amino acids. Germline loops: CDR1 LGHNT, CDR2 FRNRAP.

The CDR3 DNA follows: TGTGCCAGCAGCCTACGGACAGGGGCTAGCACAGATACGCAGTATTTT. This translates into CASSLRTGASTDTQYF. The V gene is TRBV4-2, the J gene TRBJ2-3; TRBD1 matches 9 bases. The CDR3 covers 16 residues. Germline CDR1 is LGHNA and CDR2 is YNFKEQ. The V segment lost 4 bases and the J segment 0 bases; nucleotides outside the gene matches: 5.

V gene TRBV27 combines with J gene TRBJ1-2; 7 nucleotides line up with TRBD1. With V trimmed by 5 bases and J by 0 bases, 9 bases remained unmatched. The CDR3 spans 16 residues. CDR1 is MNHEY and CDR2 is SMNVEV in the germline V gene (reference sequence). The CDR3 nucleotides are TGTGCCAGCAGTACGACCGGGACAGCCGCTAACTATGGCTACACCTTC. Translated, it gives CASSTTGTAANYGYTF.

The rearrangement links TRBV4-3 to TRBJ2-2; TRBD1 is a possible D gene (5 bases). In germline, CDR1 is LGHNA, CDR2 YSLEER. CDR3 length: 16 residues. The V end was cut by 0 bases, the J end by 6 bases, with 14 bases between. The CDR3 is CASSQDSPGPAGELFF. The CDR3 nucleotides read TGCGCCAGCAGCCAAGATTCCCCAGGGCCTGCCGGGGAGCTGTTTTTT.

The CDR3 protein is CASSLAGANTEAFF. In DNA, the CDR3 is TGTGCCAGCAGCTTGGCGGGAGCGAACACTGAAGCTTTCTTT. V usage is TRBV5-6 and J usage is TRBJ1-1, with D unclear. V was shortened by 0 bases and J by 1 base, with 7 bases between the two germline ends. The CDR3 runs 14 residues. CDR1 and CDR2 (germline): SGHDT, YYEEEE. The full variable domain, completed using reference TRBV5-6 and TRBJ1-1, is DAGVTQSPTHLIKTRGQQVTLRCSPKSGHDTVSWYQQALGQGPQFIFQYYEEEERQRGNFPDRFSGHQFPNYSSELNVNALLLGDSALYLCASSLAGANTEAFFGQGTRLTVV.

The rearrangement uses TRBV7-2 and TRBJ1-1; the D gene is possibly TRBD1 (5 bases). The CDR3 extends over 16 amino acids. Germline lookup yields CDR1 SGHTA and CDR2 FQGNSA. V was pared by 1 base and J by 1 base, with 13 bases between. CDR3 in amino acids: CASSLEIRTGNTEAFF. CDR3 DNA sequence: TGTGCCAGCAGCTTAGAAATAAGAACAGGGAACACTGAAGCTTTCTTT.

This sequence joins TRBV27 and TRBJ2-7; 8 nucleotides match TRBD1. The length of the CDR3 is 16 residues. Per germline, CDR1 MNHEY and CDR2 SMNVEV (reference sequence). V dropped 0 bases and J dropped 1; count of bases not matched to a gene: 5. CDR3 in amino acids: CASSLSGQDFSYEQYF. The DNA for the CDR3 is TGTGCCAGCAGTTTATCGGGACAGGACTTTTCCTACGAGCAGTACTTC.

This clone was detected only a few times. The J gene is TRBJ2-7, the V gene TRBV4-2, with TRBD2 matching 9 bases. With 1 base clipped from V and 2 bases from J, the junction kept 0 bases outside the gene matches. This CDR3 spans 14 amino acids. Germline V gives CDR1 LGHNA, CDR2 YNFKEQ. The CDR3 sequence: CASSQGGGAYEQYF. The DNA for the CDR3 is TGTGCCAGCAGCCAAGGCGGGGGGGCCTACGAGCAGTACTTC.

To note about this clone: A junction boundary mismatches the germline segment, possibly from a read error. This sequence joins TRBV5-4 and TRBJ2-7; D possibly corresponds to TRBD1 (6 bases). This CDR3 region has 15 residues. From germline, CDR1 is SGHNT and CDR2 YYREEE (reference sequence). This CDR3 reads CASSLTGYSSSEQYF. CDR3 nucleotides: TGTGCCAGCAGCTTAACAGGGTATAGCTCCTCCGAGCAGTACTTC.

The rearrangement uses TRBV19 and TRBJ1-6, with a tentative D call TRBD1 (5 bases). Trimming pared 5 bases from V and 4 bases from J, leaving 12 bases between. CDR1 LNHDA and CDR2 SQIVND come from the germline V gene (reference sequence). The CDR3 length is 15 residues. The CDR3 loop is CASSPNGGYNSPLHF. The CDR3 DNA follows: TGTGCCAGTAGTCCAAACGGGGGGTATAATTCACCCCTCCACTTT.

The chain combines TRBV9 with TRBJ1-3; D is perhaps TRBD1 (5 bases). Germline CDR1 is SGDLS and CDR2 is YYNGEE. The length of the CDR3 is 19 residues. Deletions cut 7 bases from V and 0 bases from J, with 26 bases between. CDR3: CASSFPRVDSGHSGNTIYF. CDR3 nucleotides: TGTGCCAGCTCATTTCCCCGTGTTGACAGCGGGCACTCTGGAAACACCATATATTTT. The full variable domain, its missing parts supplied by reference TRBV9 and TRBJ1-3, is DSGVTQTPKHLITATGQRVTLRCSPRSGDLSVYWYQQSLDQGLQFLIQYYNGEERAKGNILERFSAQQFPDLHSELNLSSLELGDSALYFCASSFPRVDSGHSGNTIYFGEGSWLTVV.